The TCR beta chain under discussion was sequenced for a study of shared clonotypes between healthy human individuals. For the study at large: Donor composition was a couple of women and a few men, aged 18 to 49.

Method: immunoSEQ multiplex PCR; TCRdb's copy keeps in-frame clones and lacks some. The profile covers approximately 400,000 clones, with roughly 96% appearing a single time and around 0.29% taken by the ten largest. Of note for this clone: Its target is not known.

Trimming at V came to 6 bases and at J to 8 bases, leaving 10 bases not matched to a gene. The length of the CDR3 is 15 residues. Germline V gives CDR1 MNHEY, CDR2 SVGAGI. Study-level points and caveats: Researchers found naive subsets generally carried larger estimated richness than memory subsets.

Sequencing input: memory CD8+ T cells sorted from blood. Subset indicated: CD45RO+ cells pooled with CCR7-negative TemRA cells. This receptor was obtained from a man aged 25 to 40 in good health. The chain uses TRBV6-5 and TRBJ2-1; 10 bases agree with TRBD2. In DNA form, the CDR3 reads TGTGCCAGCAGCCTTAGCGGGAGGAAAGGGGATGAGCAGTTCTTC. This encodes CASSLSGRKGDEQFF.